This TCR beta chain is drawn from a study of T cell repertoires in cytomegalovirus infection. Study details: Through public TCR beta signatures, both CMV infection and matching HLA type were indicated. Study-wide points: In two of eight donors, the top clonotype was HLA-C-restricted CMV-specific. The cumulative frequency of public TCR beta families identified carriers of CMV plus the relevant HLA.

TCRdb re-derived calls from the reads in MiXCR, one entry per CDR3 protein. The sample holds about a million distinct CDR3 sequences; under 40% are singletons and the top ten take roughly an eighth. About this clonotype: Its antigen is not known.

CDR3 length equals 15 residues. Trimming removed 3 bases from V and 7 bases from J, with 16 bases in between. In germline, CDR1 is DFQATT, CDR2 SNEGSKA (reference sequence). The clonotype originates from a human donor in good health (CMV status not recorded). Some clones in this sample may be carry-over from other donors' samples. Here the sequenced sample was cultured CD8+ T cells from PBMCs, taken from culture after CMV antigen stimulation. The gene calls are TRBV20-1 and TRBJ1-6, with D possibly matching TRBD1 (5 bases). The CDR3 is CSARGTRAGNSPLHF. The CDR3 bases are TGCAGTGCTAGGGGTACGCGGGCAGGGAATTCACCCCTCCACTTT.